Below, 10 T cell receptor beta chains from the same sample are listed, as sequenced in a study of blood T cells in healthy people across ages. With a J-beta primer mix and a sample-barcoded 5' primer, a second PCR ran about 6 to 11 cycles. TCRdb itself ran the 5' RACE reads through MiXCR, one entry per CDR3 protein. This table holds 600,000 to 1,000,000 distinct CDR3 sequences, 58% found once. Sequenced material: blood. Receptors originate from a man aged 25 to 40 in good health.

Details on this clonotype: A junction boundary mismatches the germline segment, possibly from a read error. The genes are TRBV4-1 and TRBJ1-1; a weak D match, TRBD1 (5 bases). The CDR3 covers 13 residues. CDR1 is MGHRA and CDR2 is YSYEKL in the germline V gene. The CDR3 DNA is TGCGCCAGCAGCCAAAGCCAGGACACCGAAGCTTTCTTT. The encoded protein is CASSQSQDTEAFF.

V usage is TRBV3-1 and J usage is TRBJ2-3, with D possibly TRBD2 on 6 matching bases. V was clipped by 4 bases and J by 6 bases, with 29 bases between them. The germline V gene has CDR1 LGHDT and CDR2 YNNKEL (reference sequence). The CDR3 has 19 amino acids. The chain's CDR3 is CASSPIIYPGGRGRDTQYF. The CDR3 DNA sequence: TGTGCCAGCAGCCCCATCATTTATCCTGGCGGGCGAGGGAGGGATACGCAGTATTTT.

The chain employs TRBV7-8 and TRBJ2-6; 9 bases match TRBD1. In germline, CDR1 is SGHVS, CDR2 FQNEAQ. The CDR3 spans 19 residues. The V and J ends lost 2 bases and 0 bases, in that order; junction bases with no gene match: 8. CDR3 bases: TGTGCCAGCAGCTTAAAGTCTGGGACAGGGACCTCTGGGGCCAACGTCCTGACTTTC. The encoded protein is CASSLKSGTGTSGANVLTF.

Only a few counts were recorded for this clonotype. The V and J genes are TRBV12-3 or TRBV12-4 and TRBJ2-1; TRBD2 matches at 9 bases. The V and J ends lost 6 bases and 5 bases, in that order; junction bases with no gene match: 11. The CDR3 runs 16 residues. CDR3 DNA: TGTGCCAGCAGATCCGAGACTAGCGGAATAAACAATGAGCAGTTCTTC. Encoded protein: CASRSETSGINNEQFF.

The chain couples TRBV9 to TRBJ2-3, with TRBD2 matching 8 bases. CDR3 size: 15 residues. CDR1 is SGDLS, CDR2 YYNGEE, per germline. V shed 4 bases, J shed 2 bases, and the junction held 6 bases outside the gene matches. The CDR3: CASSPKLAATDTQYF. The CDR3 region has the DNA TGTGCCAGCAGCCCTAAACTAGCGGCCACAGATACGCAGTATTTT.

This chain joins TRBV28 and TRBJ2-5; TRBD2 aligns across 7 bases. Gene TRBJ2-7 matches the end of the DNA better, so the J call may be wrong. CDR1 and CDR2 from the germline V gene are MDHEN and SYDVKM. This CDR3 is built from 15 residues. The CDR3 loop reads CASSFGGSGSHEQYF. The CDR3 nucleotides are TGTGCCAGCAGTTTCGGCGGGAGTGGAAGTCACGAGCAGTACTTC.

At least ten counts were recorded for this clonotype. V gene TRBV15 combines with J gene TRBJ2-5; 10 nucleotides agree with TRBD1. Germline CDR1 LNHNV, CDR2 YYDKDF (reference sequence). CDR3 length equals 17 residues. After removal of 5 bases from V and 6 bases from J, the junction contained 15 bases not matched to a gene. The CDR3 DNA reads TGTGCCACCAGCCAAATCCCCGGGACAGGGGCGTTAAAGACCCAGTACTTC. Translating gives CATSQIPGTGALKTQYF.

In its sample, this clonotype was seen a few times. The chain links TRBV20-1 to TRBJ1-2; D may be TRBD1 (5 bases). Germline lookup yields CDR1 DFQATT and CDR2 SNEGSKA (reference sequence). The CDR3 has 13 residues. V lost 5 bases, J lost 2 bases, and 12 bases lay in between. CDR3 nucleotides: TGCAGTGCTTTCGACAGCCGGAACTATGGCTACACCTTC. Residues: CSAFDSRNYGYTF.

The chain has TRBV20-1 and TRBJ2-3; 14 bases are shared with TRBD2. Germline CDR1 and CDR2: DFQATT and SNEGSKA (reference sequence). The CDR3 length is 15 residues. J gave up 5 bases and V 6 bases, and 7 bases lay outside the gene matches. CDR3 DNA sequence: TGCAGTGCCCCCGGGACTAGCGGGGGATTAGATACGCAGTATTTT. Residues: CSAPGTSGGLDTQYF.

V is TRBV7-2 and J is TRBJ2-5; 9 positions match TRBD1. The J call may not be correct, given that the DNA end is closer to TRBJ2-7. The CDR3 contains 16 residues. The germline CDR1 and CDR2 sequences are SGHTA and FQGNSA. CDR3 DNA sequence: TGTGCCAGCAGCCCGCAAAGAGGGACAGGGAACTACGAGCAGTACTTC. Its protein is CASSPQRGTGNYEQYF.